This T cell receptor beta chain stems from a study of early T cells in non-severe SARS-CoV-2 infection (dated by TCRdb to 2020 to 2023). Concerning the study at large: Bulk RNA from unsorted whole blood was used for TCR sequencing, so alpha and beta chains could not be paired. The study at large found these results: VDJdb matching was skewed toward anti-spike CD8 responses and likely underestimated virus-specific expansions, missing private and CD4 specificities.

The study was a case-control design nested within a healthcare worker cohort in London, UK, with weekly nasopharyngeal swab PCR tests and blood sampling. Healthcare workers were enrolled in the week of the UK lockdown, from 23 to 31 March 2020, and were followed every week for up to roughly 15 weeks. Library construction relied on 5' RACE. Sequenced on a NextSeq 500. The TCR library protocol attached unique molecular identifiers to individual cDNA molecules to correct for sequencing error and PCR bias. Sequencing covered both TCR alpha and beta chains, and within each sample the abundances of alpha and beta sequences were tightly co-correlated. Per the source publication's procedure: Decombinator V4 was used to perform V gene, J gene and CDR3 annotation of TCR sequences. Expanded TCRs were defined as changing significantly between any two time points under a Poisson model with p below 0.0001. TCR abundances were normalised to the total number of TCRs sequenced per sample and were expressed as counts per million. TRAV1-2 paired with TRAJ12, TRAJ20 or TRAJ33 defined MAIT TCRs, while TRAV10 paired with TRAJ18 defined iNKT TCRs. VDJdb, accessed 1 November 2021, was searched for CMV, EBV and SARS-CoV-2 annotated TCRs, excluding TCRs annotated for multiple antigens. TCRdb cleaned the public reads at Q25 with fastp, built clones with MiXCR and kept in-frame beta chains. Rows with one shared CDR3 protein collapse into an entry with the most common genes and DNA. The V and J calls come from TCRdb's annotation, not from the publication. The sample yields tens of thousands of distinct CDR3 sequences; roughly an eighth were counted once. The ten top clones hold approximately 7% of the sample.

The V end loses 0 bases and the J end loses 2 bases, and a stretch of 3 bases separates them. The CDR3 has 13 amino acids, counting the end cysteine and phenylalanine. Of all the DNA, just the CDR3 is kept, 39 bases in frame from base 1. CDR1 and CDR2, looked up from the germline V gene, are SGDLS and YYNGEE. Notes on this clonotype: What this receptor recognizes is not known. No much larger clone is present one base from it, and per-base qualities are unavailable.

The chain is encoded by TRBV9 joined to TRBJ1-5, with the D gene not clear enough to name. The receptor's source is an adult who was a healthcare worker with PCR-confirmed SARS-CoV-2 infection or an uninfected control (not recorded which). The sample was whole blood. For the CDR3, the sequence is CASSVDGNQPQHF. The DNA sequence follows: TGTGCCAGCAGCGTAGACGGCAATCAGCCCCAGCATTTT.